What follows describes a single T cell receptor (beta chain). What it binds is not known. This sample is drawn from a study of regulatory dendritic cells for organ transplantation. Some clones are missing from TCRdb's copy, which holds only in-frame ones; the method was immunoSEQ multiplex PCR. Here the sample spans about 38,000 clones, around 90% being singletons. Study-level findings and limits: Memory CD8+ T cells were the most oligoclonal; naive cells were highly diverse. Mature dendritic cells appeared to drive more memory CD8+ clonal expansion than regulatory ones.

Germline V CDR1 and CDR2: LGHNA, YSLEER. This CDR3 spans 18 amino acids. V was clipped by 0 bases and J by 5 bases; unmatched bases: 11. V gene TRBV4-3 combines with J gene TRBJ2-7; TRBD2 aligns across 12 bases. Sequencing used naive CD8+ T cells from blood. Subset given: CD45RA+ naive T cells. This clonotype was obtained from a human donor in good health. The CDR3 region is CASSQEPLAGGPFDEQYF. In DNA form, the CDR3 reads TGCGCCAGCAGCCAAGAACCCCTAGCGGGAGGGCCCTTCGACGAGCAGTACTTC.